This T cell receptor beta chain is from a study of spatial heterogeneity in lung cancer. The wider study: Beta-chain sequences were consistently detected more often than alpha-chain sequences. TCR and UMI combinations that were unique each appeared, on average, more than ten times in raw reads.

On this clonotype itself: A library prepared for alpha chains yielded this beta chain as an off-target read; its size is of little meaning.

The CDR3 extends over 13 amino acids. The junction had 4 bases not matched to a gene; V was cut back by 3 bases and J by 6 bases. Specified time point: sample taken at primary tumor resection. The input material, whole RNA from tumor, nontumor lung or frozen PBMC, was sequenced unsorted. A total of approximately 77 untreated early-stage non-small cell lung cancer patients served as donors. Each TCR cDNA molecule carried a unique molecular identifier. TCRdb ran MiXCR on the 5' RACE reads and lists one entry per CDR3 protein. This table holds approximately 12,000 distinct CDR3 sequences, 6.2% found once.

The sequences come from normal lung tissue next to the tumor, collected at surgery. The chain joins TRBV12-3 or TRBV12-4 to TRBJ1-2; TRBD1 aligns across 7 bases. The origin of this receptor is a male donor with early-stage non-small cell lung cancer. CDR3 DNA sequence: TGTGCCAGCAGTTTGGGACAGCAAAATGGCTACACCTTC. It translates to CASSLGQQNGYTF.